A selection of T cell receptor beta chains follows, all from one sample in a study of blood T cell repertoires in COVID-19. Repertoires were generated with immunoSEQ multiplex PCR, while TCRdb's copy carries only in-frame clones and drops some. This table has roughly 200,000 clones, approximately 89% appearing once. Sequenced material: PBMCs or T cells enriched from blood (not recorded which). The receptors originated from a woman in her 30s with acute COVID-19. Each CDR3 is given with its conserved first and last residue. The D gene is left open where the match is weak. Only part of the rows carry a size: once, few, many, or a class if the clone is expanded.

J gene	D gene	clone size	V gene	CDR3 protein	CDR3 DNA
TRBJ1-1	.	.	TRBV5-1	CASSLEGRGAFF	TGCGCCAGCAGCTTGGAGGGCCGGGGAGCTTTCTTT
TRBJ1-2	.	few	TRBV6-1	CASSEGGWGYTF	TGTGCCAGCAGTGAAGGCGGATGGGGCTACACCTTC
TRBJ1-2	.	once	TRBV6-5	CASRTSIPGQGYTF	TGTGCCAGCAGAACATCTATACCGGGACAAGGCTACACCTTC
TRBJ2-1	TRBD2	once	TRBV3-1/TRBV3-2	CASSQSPLVRSGGQIDEQFF	TGTGCCAGCAGCCAATCCCCCCTCGTACGGAGCGGGGGGCAAATCGATGAGCAGTTCTTC
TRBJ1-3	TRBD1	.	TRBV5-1	CASSSGTGAGNTIYF	TGCGCCAGCAGCTCCGGGACAGGGGCGGGAAACACCATATATTTT
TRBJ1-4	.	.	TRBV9	CASSAVLSQGKLFF	TGTGCCAGCAGCGCCGTATTGTCCCAGGGAAAACTGTTTTTT
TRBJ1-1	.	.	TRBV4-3	CASSQVAGIVYTEAFF	TGCGCCAGCAGCCAAGTCGCAGGGATCGTCTACACTGAAGCTTTCTTT
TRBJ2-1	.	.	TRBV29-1	CSVARPVTYNEQFF	TGCAGCGTTGCGAGGCCAGTTACCTACAATGAGCAGTTCTTC
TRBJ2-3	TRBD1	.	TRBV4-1	CASSHPGQDLDTQYF	TGCGCCAGCAGCCATCCCGGACAGGACCTAGATACGCAGTATTTT
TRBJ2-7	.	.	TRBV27	CASSFGQEQYF	TGTGCCAGCAGTTTCGGACAGGAGCAGTACTTC
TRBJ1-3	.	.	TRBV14	CASSPAFGVGNTIYF	TGTGCCAGCAGCCCAGCCTTCGGGGTTGGAAACACCATATATTTT
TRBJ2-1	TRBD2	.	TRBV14	CASSQVPSGAYNEQFF	TGTGCCAGCAGCCAAGTCCCTAGCGGGGCCTACAATGAGCAGTTCTTC
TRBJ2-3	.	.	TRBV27	CASRRPSTDTQYF	TGTGCCAGCAGGAGGCCAAGCACAGATACGCAGTATTTT
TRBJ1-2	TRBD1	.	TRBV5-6	CASSPGGTGGYGYTF	TGTGCCAGCAGCCCCGGAGGGACAGGGGGCTATGGCTACACCTTC
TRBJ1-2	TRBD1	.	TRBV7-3	CASSLGTGGPHYGYTF	TGTGCCAGCAGCTTGGGGACAGGCGGTCCTCACTATGGCTACACCTTC
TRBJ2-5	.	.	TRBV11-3	CASSLSHQETQYF	TGTGCCAGCAGCTTAAGCCACCAAGAGACCCAGTACTTC
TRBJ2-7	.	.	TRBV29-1	CSAWIGASSYEQYF	TGCAGCGCCTGGATAGGCGCTAGCTCCTACGAGCAGTACTTC
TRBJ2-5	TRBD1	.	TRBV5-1	CASSSSLRTGGQETQYF	TGCGCCAGCAGCTCCTCACTTCGGACAGGGGGGCAAGAGACCCAGTACTTC
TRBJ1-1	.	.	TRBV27	CASSLGTRNTEAFF	TGTGCCAGCAGTTTGGGGACAAGGAACACTGAAGCTTTCTTT
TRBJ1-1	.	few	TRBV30	CAWTPLKAGTTFF	TGTGCCTGGACGCCCCTCAAAGCAGGGACAACTTTCTTT
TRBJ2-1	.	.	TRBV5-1	CASTVVQGSYNEQFF	TGCGCCAGCACGGTTGTCCAGGGCTCCTACAATGAGCAGTTCTTC
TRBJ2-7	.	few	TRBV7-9	CASNLASSYEQYF	TGTGCCAGCAACTTAGCTAGCTCCTACGAGCAGTACTTC
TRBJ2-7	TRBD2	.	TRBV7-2	CASSPGTRPYEQYF	TGTGCCAGCAGCCCCGGGACTAGGCCCTACGAGCAGTACTTC
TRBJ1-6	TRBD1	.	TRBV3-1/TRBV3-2	CASSPGTGASPLHF	TGTGCCAGCAGCCCCGGGACAGGGGCTTCACCCCTCCACTTT
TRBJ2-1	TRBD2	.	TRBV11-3	CASSLDNAGGHNEQFF	TGTGCCAGCAGCTTAGATAATGCGGGGGGTCACAATGAGCAGTTCTTC
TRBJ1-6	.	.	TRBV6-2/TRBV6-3	CASSTRGDNSPLHF	TGTGCCAGCAGTACAAGGGGTGACAATTCACCCCTCCACTTT
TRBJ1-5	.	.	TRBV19	CASSPGGRNQPQHF	TGTGCCAGTAGTCCCGGTGGTCGCAATCAGCCCCAGCATTTT
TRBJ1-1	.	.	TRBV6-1	CASSAAGEGKQTEAFF	TGTGCCAGCAGTGCAGCGGGGGAGGGGAAACAGACTGAAGCTTTCTTT
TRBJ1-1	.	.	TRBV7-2	CASLKSGQNTEAFF	TGTGCCAGTCTAAAATCAGGGCAGAACACTGAAGCTTTCTTT
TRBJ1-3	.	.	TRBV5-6	CASSLRVQGGPGNTIYF	TGTGCCAGCAGCTTGAGGGTACAGGGAGGGCCGGGAAACACCATATATTTT
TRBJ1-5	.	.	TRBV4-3	CASSRTANLYSNQPQHF	TGCGCCAGCAGCCGGACAGCTAACCTTTATAGCAATCAGCCCCAGCATTTT
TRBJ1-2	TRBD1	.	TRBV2	CASRASGGNYGYTF	TGTGCCAGCAGAGCCTCAGGGGGCAACTATGGCTACACCTTC
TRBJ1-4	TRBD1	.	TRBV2	CASSQTGMSEKLFF	TGTGCCAGCAGTCAGACAGGGATGAGTGAAAAACTGTTTTTT
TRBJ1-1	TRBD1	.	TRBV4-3	CASSQVGDRLNTEAFF	TGCGCCAGCAGCCAAGTAGGGGACAGGCTGAACACTGAAGCTTTCTTT
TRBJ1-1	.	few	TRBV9	CASSGDSINTEAFF	TGTGCCAGCAGCGGTGACAGCATCAACACTGAAGCTTTCTTT
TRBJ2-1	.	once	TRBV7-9	CASSPDGLLAYEQFF	TGTGCCAGCAGTCCCGACGGTCTCCTAGCCTATGAGCAGTTCTTC
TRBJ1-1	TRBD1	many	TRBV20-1	CSASQGAVTEAFF	TGCAGTGCTAGTCAGGGGGCGGTCACTGAAGCTTTCTTT
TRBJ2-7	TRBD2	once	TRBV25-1	CASAAGGTYEQYF	TGTGCCAGCGCCGCCGGGGGGACCTACGAGCAGTACTTC
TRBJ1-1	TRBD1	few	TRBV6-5	CASSRTGRTEAFF	TGTGCCAGCAGTCGGACAGGTCGCACTGAAGCTTTCTTT
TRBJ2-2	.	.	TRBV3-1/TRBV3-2	CASSPGENTGELFF	TGTGCCAGCAGCCCGGGGGAGAACACCGGGGAGCTGTTTTTT
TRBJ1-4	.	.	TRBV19	CASSLGQKANEKLFF	TGTGCCAGTAGTTTAGGACAGAAAGCTAATGAAAAACTGTTTTTT
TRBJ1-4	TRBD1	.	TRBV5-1	CASSLGTGENEKLFF	TGCGCCAGCAGCTTGGGGACAGGGGAAAATGAAAAACTGTTTTTT
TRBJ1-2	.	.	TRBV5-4	CASSWGLDLGGYTF	TGTGCCAGCAGCTGGGGTCTGGACTTGGGAGGCTACACCTTC